This TCR beta chain was recovered during a study of circulating CD8 cells and anti-PD-1 response in melanoma. General study results and limits: Most experiments lacked replicates. Expanded sorted subsets were checked for tumor reactivity using peptides. TIGIT repertoires were least diverse, DNEG repertoires most diverse.

Sorting of live CD3+CD8+TCRalphabeta+ cells by PD-1 and/or TIGIT gave four subsets. This clonotype is medium-sized. Its specificity is not known. Germline V gene lookup returns CDR1 DFQATT and CDR2 SNEGSKA (reference sequence). CDR3 length: 14 amino acids. Trimming left V 4 bases short and J 2 bases short, with 13 bases between. The QIAseq Immune Repertoire TCR panel built the libraries from roughly 16 ng of total RNA. TCRdb ran MiXCR on the reads and lists one entry per CDR3 protein. Among 650 to 800 distinct CDR3 sequences listed, around 7.3% were seen once. The sequence was collected from a human donor with melanoma. Here the sequenced sample was CD8+ T cells from PBMCs, taken at baseline or after one month of anti-PD-1 therapy (not recorded which). This chain uses TRBV20-1 with TRBJ2-3; D is possibly TRBD2 (6 bases). This chain's CDR3 is CSAKLGGDTDTQYF. In nucleotides, the CDR3 is TGCAGTGCTAAGTTGGGCGGGGACACAGATACGCAGTATTTT.